The rows below give T cell receptor beta chains drawn from one sample of a study of blood T cell repertoires in COVID-19. Method: immunoSEQ multiplex PCR; TCRdb's copy keeps in-frame clones and lacks some. The table records under 85,000 clones, about four fifths of them present only once. The sequenced sample was peripheral blood. The receptors come from an elderly man with active or convalescent COVID-19. Both conserved end residues are part of each CDR3. The D gene is left open where the match is weak. A clone size is listed for some rows: how often the clone was seen (once, few, many), or a class if it is expanded.

V	J	D	size	DNA	CDR3
TRBV21-1	TRBJ2-3	NA	NA	TGTGCCAGCAGCTCGGGGCGGGGTCCTCGGGATACGCAGTATTTT	CASSSGRGPRDTQYF
TRBV12-3/TRBV12-4	TRBJ1-1	NA	NA	TGTGCCAGCAGTCCCCAGATGGGGCAAGCTTTCTTT	CASSPQMGQAFF
TRBV5-1	TRBJ1-3	TRBD1	NA	TGCGCCAGCAGCTCGACAGGGACTGGAAACACCATATATTTT	CASSSTGTGNTIYF
TRBV30	TRBJ2-7	NA	NA	TGTGCCTGGAAGGAGGACTCCTACGAGCAGTACTTC	CAWKEDSYEQYF
TRBV4-2	TRBJ1-1	NA	NA	TGTGCCAGCAGCCACCGCCTTGGCCCCACTGAAGCTTTCTTT	CASSHRLGPTEAFF
TRBV6-6	TRBJ1-1	TRBD1	once	TGTGCCAGCAGTTACTCGGCTAGGGGGCGAGACACTGAAGCTTTCTTT	CASSYSARGRDTEAFF
TRBV4-1	TRBJ2-7	TRBD2	once	TGCGCCAGCAGCCAAGCTTTTGGCAGACTAGCGGGGGTCTCCTACGAGCAGTACTTC	CASSQAFGRLAGVSYEQYF
TRBV6-6	TRBJ2-3	TRBD1	NA	TGTGCCAGCAGCCCGGACAGGGGAGAGACAGATACGCAGTATTTT	CASSPDRGETDTQYF
TRBV6-4	TRBJ2-7	NA	NA	TGTGCCAGCAGTGTTCGGGAAGGTAACTACGAGCAGTACTTC	CASSVREGNYEQYF
TRBV6-5	TRBJ2-3	NA	NA	TGTGCCAGCAGAACCCCAGGCACAGATACGCAGTATTTT	CASRTPGTDTQYF
TRBV5-1	TRBJ2-1	TRBD2	NA	TGCGCCAGCAGCCTGACTAGCGGGCCTTACAATGAGCAGTTCTTC	CASSLTSGPYNEQFF
TRBV5-1	TRBJ2-1	TRBD2	NA	TGCGCCAGCAGCGGGGGACTAGCGGGAGTCATCTCCTACAATGAGCAGTTCTTC	CASSGGLAGVISYNEQFF
TRBV4-1	TRBJ1-2	NA	few	TGCGCCAGCAGCCTCCAACTCACTAACTATGGCTACACCTTC	CASSLQLTNYGYTF
TRBV2	TRBJ2-2	TRBD1	NA	TGTGCCAGCACGGGACAGGTGGTCACCGGGGAGCTGTTTTTT	CASTGQVVTGELFF
TRBV19	TRBJ2-2	TRBD1	NA	TGTGCCAGTAGTATAGTGGCAGGGGGCTTCGTAGCCGGGGAGCTGTTTTTT	CASSIVAGGFVAGELFF
TRBV11-3	TRBJ1-1	NA	NA	TGTGCCAGCAGCTTATCGAGGTGGAACACTGAAGCTTTCTTT	CASSLSRWNTEAFF
TRBV7-9	TRBJ1-4	TRBD1	few	TGTGCCAGCAGCTTGGGGGACAGGGCTGAAAAACTGTTTTTT	CASSLGDRAEKLFF
TRBV6-2/TRBV6-3	TRBJ2-1	TRBD2	NA	TGTGCCAGCAGCCCCGGCGGGACTAGCGGGAGGATGTCCTACAATGAGCAGTTCTTC	CASSPGGTSGRMSYNEQFF
TRBV7-6	TRBJ2-3	NA	once	TGTGCCAGCAGCTTTCTCATAAAAGAGTGGCGGCAGGGGCGAGCAGATACGCAGTATTTT	CASSFLIKEWRQGRADTQYF
TRBV19	TRBJ2-1	TRBD2	NA	TGTGCCAGTAGCTTACTAGCGGGAGCAGCTAGTGAGCAGTTCTTC	CASSLLAGAASEQFF
TRBV6-1	TRBJ1-1	NA	NA	TGTGCCAGCACCCAGAACCCGGGGACTGAAGCTTTCTTT	CASTQNPGTEAFF
TRBV6-5	TRBJ1-6	TRBD1	NA	TGTGCCAGCAGTTATTCCAGACAGGGGGGCCCTGGGGACCTCCACTTT	CASSYSRQGGPGDLHF
TRBV19	TRBJ2-2	NA	NA	TGTGCCAGTAGTATTACCGGGAACACCGGGGAGCTGTTTTTT	CASSITGNTGELFF
TRBV7-9	TRBJ2-3	NA	NA	TGTGCCAGCAGCTTAAAGGGGACAGATACGCAGTATTTT	CASSLKGTDTQYF
TRBV30	TRBJ1-2	NA	NA	TGTGCCTGGAGTGGAGGGTGGAATGGCTACACCTTC	CAWSGGWNGYTF
TRBV29-1	TRBJ2-3	TRBD2	NA	TGCAGCGTTGCGGGGGGGTCAGATACGCAGTATTTT	CSVAGGSDTQYF
TRBV19	TRBJ2-7	TRBD1	NA	TGTGCCAGTAGTATCGACAGGGCATCCTACGAGCAGTACTTC	CASSIDRASYEQYF
TRBV5-1	TRBJ2-7	NA	NA	TGCGCCAGCAGCCCAACCGAGGTCCGGGAGCAGTACTTC	CASSPTEVREQYF
TRBV13	TRBJ2-2	TRBD2	NA	TGTGCCAGCAGCTTACGCGGGGGGCTAGTCGCCGGGGAGCTGTTTTTT	CASSLRGGLVAGELFF